This TCR beta chain was observed in a study of cytomegalovirus exposure and HLA in healthy donors (dated by TCRdb to about 2017). As for the study more broadly: In an earlier analysis of under 600 of the donors, 276 Gb of sequence data and 117 million unique TCR beta sequences from about 179 million T cells were reported. About 320 gigabases of sequencing data and some 85 million unique TCR sequences were included in an early release covering about 700 HLA-typed donors. Among the roughly 380 genotyped donors, under 90% belonged to the genetic ancestry cluster associated with self-reported Caucasian donors. The study aimed to test whether signatures of past pathogen exposure could be identified by cataloging public T cell receptors. The study used immunosequencing to profile the T cell repertoires of some 600 subjects and linked those repertoires to cytomegalovirus serostatus. A separate validation cohort of roughly 110 different subjects was used in addition to the roughly 700-subject first cohort. To predict cytomegalovirus infection status, the study combined high-throughput TCR immunosequencing, statistical association of individual TCRs with disease status, and machine learning. A later analysis re-analyzed previously published TCR beta repertoires from roughly 600 donors and added high-resolution HLA genotyping to study TCR occurrence patterns. In the later analysis, no new phenotypic data were used to find candidate immune exposures; instead, reliance was placed on TCR beta sequences and their occurrence across donors. In an earlier analysis of 587 of the donors, high-throughput TCR beta sequencing was used to judge whether each TCR beta V gene segment behaved as functional or pseudogenic. Donor age, sex, ethnicity and CMV serostatus were collected together with the repertoire data. In a later genetic analysis, genome-wide SNP genotypes for 398 of the 666 donors were used, and that subset was treated as a discovery cohort. Every repertoire in the discovery cohort had been generated on one and the same sequencing platform. Both class I and class II loci were covered by HLA typing, at four-digit resolution. Typing coverage differed by locus: A, B, C, DRB1 and DQB1 were typed in about 620-640 donors, DQA1 in roughly 510, DPA1 in 600 to 610, and DPB1 in about 450. Roughly five DR-DQ haplotypes were treated as single units for association and clustering because of strong linkage in the cohort. Among around 400 genotyped donors of the cohort, an average of approximately 220,000 unique TCR beta nucleotide sequences was sequenced per donor, of which approximately 19% were non-productive. General findings and caveats noted by the study authors: According to a later analysis, parvovirus B19, influenza, CMV and Epstein-Barr virus appeared linked to several top co-occurrence clusters. A further reported finding was that TCR beta sequences accurately predicted the HLA-A and HLA-B alleles for most subjects in the first cohort. In a later analysis, HLA-associated TCR beta chains were found to be more clonally expanded and to have lower generation probabilities than equally common non-associated chains. The classifier was reported to diagnose cytomegalovirus status with high specificity and sensitivity in both the original cohort and the validation cohort. The authors suggested that the approach could potentially be generalized to other disease states and immunological phenotypes. At a false discovery rate of 0.05, a later analysis linked 16,000 or so TCR beta sequences to specific HLA alleles. In the study, 150 to 200 TCR beta chains were listed as associated with cytomegalovirus. V-gene and J-gene trimming of TCR beta chains was associated with a missense DCLRE1C variant in a later genetic analysis, and the association was replicated in an independent cohort. A later analysis found that most CMV-associated TCR beta chains appeared HLA-restricted, with HLA associations seemingly driven largely by CMV exposure. Because the 87-base-pair reads could not distinguish some IMGT-functional V segments, including TRBV6-2 and TRBV6-3, those segments were excluded. In an earlier analysis of roughly 500 of the donors, most TCR beta V segments appeared in productive rearrangements about 90% or about 30% of the time, broadly matching IMGT annotations. A cluster of highly shared sequence variants was judged likely to represent a technical artifact of the sequencing pipeline. Across donors, most TCR sequences were observed very rarely, whereas some public TCRs were present in many individuals. Presence/absence analyses assumed roughly uniform sequencing depth across donors, an assumption that may not hold. Because HLA typing was unavailable for some donors at each locus, only the typed subset was used in association tests. Correlated functional status among segregating V segments might be attributable to linkage disequilibrium, but an unknown experimental factor could not be ruled out. A few of the identified cytomegalovirus-associated TCR beta chains were confirmed in vitro to be specific for cytomegalovirus antigens. Because counts were too low, seventeen rarely observed V segments, including chromosome 9 orphons, were left out of the earlier analysis of over 550 of the donors. When HLA alleles, especially DR and DQ, strongly co-occurred, TCR associations were difficult to assign to individual alleles. CMV serostatus was the only immune exposure information available for the cohort. A later genetic analysis reported fewer N-insertions in productive TCRs among donors in an Asian-associated ancestry cluster than the approximately 670-donor mean. This cohort had only TCR beta chains sequenced, and the lack of alpha or paired-chain data limited which features could be detected. In a later analysis, TCR association rates were found to vary across HLA loci, with the most associated TCRs seen for DRB1 alleles and the fewest for HLA-C alleles.

Only one count was recorded for this clone. Its antigen is currently not known. Nothing much larger sits one base from this clone, and base qualities are not available. The cohort comprised some 680 healthy bone marrow donors. Cohort members were all nominally healthy when sampled, although unrecorded immune exposures were likely present. The donor was CMV seronegative and was included in the group of a few hundred seronegative cohort members. Each donor provided a peripheral blood sample, and peripheral blood mononuclear cells were used for TCR beta sequencing. Genomic DNA was extracted from the blood cell samples with the Qiagen DNeasy Blood Extraction Kit. The library was made by the immunoSEQ multiplex PCR assay. A mixture of 60 forward primers for TCR Vbeta segments and 13 reverse primers for TCR Jbeta segments was used in the multiplex PCR. The CDR3 region of rearranged TCR beta genes was amplified from genomic DNA by a multiplex PCR assay. The amplified TCR beta libraries were sequenced on the Illumina HiSeq System as 87-base-pair reads. The authors processed their data as follows. A later analysis tallied 70 million to 100 million unique TCR beta chains across the 666 repertoires, and some 10 million of those chains were shared by two or more donors. To remove PCR and sequencing errors, raw reads were error-corrected and collapsed into unique sequences using a nearest-neighbor algorithm that merged closely related sequences. V, D and J gene segments were assigned by aligning CDR3 sequences to IMGT reference sequences. For a sequence to be retained, at least a six-nucleotide match to both a V gene segment and a J gene segment was required. A rearrangement was called productive if the CDR3 had no stop codons and remained in frame with V and J, and every other rearrangement was called non-productive. Following IMGT convention, CDR3 was defined as the stretch from the second conserved V-encoded cysteine up to the conserved J-encoded phenylalanine. The earlier analysis of 450 to 750 of the donors excluded any sequence lacking an unambiguous match to a single V gene segment. An earlier analysis of 550 to 650 of the donors classified V segments as functional when productive rearrangements were above 56.7% and as segregating when the standard deviation between donors was above 5%. A statistical classification framework was built for diagnosing cytomegalovirus status from the catalog of TCR beta chain sequences. V and J gene assignment, in a later analysis, came from comparing TCR nucleotide sequences with IMGT/GENE-DB human TR gene sequences. A later analysis assigned CDR3 sequences and most-parsimonious VDJ recombination scenarios with the TCRdist pipeline. A later analysis defined each TCR beta chain by its CDR3 amino acid sequence plus V-gene family, and excluded reads lacking a unique V-gene family. As a way to deal with suspected cross-contamination and a sequencing artifact, a later analysis dropped 450 to 600 nucleotide sequences that were highly shared and had low generation probability. For each public chain, a later analysis derived a clonal expansion index from normalized ranks of inferred template counts within each repertoire. A later analysis computed generation probabilities with a VDJ recombination model fitted to out-of-frame rearrangements, and checked the results against IGoR. A later analysis scored TCR-TCR, TCR-HLA and TCR-CMV co-occurrence with hypergeometric tests, applying a repertoire-size bias correction to TCR pairs. A later analysis estimated false discovery rates by permuting HLA or CMV assignments 20 times. In a later analysis, co-occurring TCRs were grouped using DBSCAN, and TCRdist sequence similarity was added for clustering within HLA-allele-positive subsets. Repertoires with fewer than 30,000 or more than 120,000 public chains were left out of co-occurrence clustering, as were about 5 repertoires with anomalous nucleotide sharing. TCRdb carries this immuneACCESS record with in-frame sequences only. Its versions omit some clonotypes, under half of them owing to an unresolved V gene in the studies checked, with the rest unexplained. V and J calls and clone size are those listed in that table; D and trimming were worked out from the DNA. This sample has over 20,000 clones in its table, and 75% to 80% of those were observed once. The ten largest clones take up around 4.5% of the sample.

From the cysteine up to the phenylalanine, the CDR3 has a length of 12 residues. Only the CDR3 part of the read is kept: 36 bases, read in frame from the first base. Based on the germline V gene (reference sequence), the CDR1 and CDR2 sequences are GTSNPN and SVGIG. Cut back by 5 bases and 1 base, the V and J ends lie 8 bases apart. The rearranged segments are TRBV30 and TRBJ1-1; too little of a D gene remains to name it. The specimen was PBMCs. The receptor's source is a male donor in good health and CMV-seronegative. The DNA sequence reads TGTGCCTGGGGCAGAACGAACACTGAAGCTTTCTTT. This codes for CAWGRTNTEAFF. The CDR3 plus the reference TRBV30 and TRBJ1-1 genes for the other parts give the full variable domain: SQTIHQWPATLVQPVGSPLSLECTVEGTSNPNLYWYRQAAGRGLQLLFYSVGIGQISSEVPQNLSASRPQDRQFILSSKKLLLSDSGFYLCAWGRTNTEAFFGQGTRLTVV.